This entry concerns a single T cell receptor (beta chain). Its antigen is not identified. The CDR3 length is 17 residues. CDR1 and CDR2 (germline): SEHNR, FQNEAQ (reference sequence). J was trimmed by 3 bases and V by 5 bases; bases with no gene match: 8. Only in-frame clones appear in the TCRdb table, and some are missing; sequencing was by immunoSEQ multiplex PCR. The sample gives some 7,000 clones, 81% of which show up once; 51% is in the top ten. This record belongs to a study of lymphopenia after photon versus proton radiotherapy. Study observations and caveats: Relative stability marked proton patients; photon patients lost diversity and naive cells.

Sequences were derived from peripheral blood, sampled from a patient treated with photon-based radiotherapy. The TCR originated in a man aged 25-45 years with gastric cancer. The chain uses TRBV7-9 and TRBJ2-3; 13 bases are shared with TRBD2. CDR3 loop: CASSRGLAGDGTDTQYF. The CDR3 DNA sequence: TGTGCCAGCAGCCGAGGACTAGCGGGAGATGGTACAGATACGCAGTATTTT. The full variable domain, its missing parts supplied by reference TRBV7-9 and TRBJ2-3, is DTGVSQNPRHKITKRGQNVTFRCDPISEHNRLYWYRQTLGQGPEFLTYFQNEAQLEKSRLLSDRFSAERPKGSFSTLEIQRTEQGDSAMYLCASSRGLAGDGTDTQYFGPGTRLTVL.